Below, 4 T cell receptor beta chains from the same sample are listed, as sequenced in a study of blood T cells in healthy people across ages. A sample-barcoded 5' primer and a J-beta primer mix were used in a second PCR of roughly 7 to 11 cycles. TCRdb passed the 5' RACE reads through MiXCR, listing each CDR3 protein once. The table shows roughly 1,700,000 distinct CDR3 sequences, with approximately 30% occurring only once. The sequenced sample consisted of blood. These receptors were collected from a woman aged 30 to 39 in good health.

At least ten counts were recorded for this clonotype. The chain employs TRBV20-1 and TRBJ2-7; D not resolved. CDR1 and CDR2 from the germline V gene are DFQATT and SNEGSKA (reference sequence). Deletions cut 3 bases from V and 3 bases from J, with 18 bases between. The CDR3 has 15 amino acids. The CDR3 loop is CSASNPQRSLYEQYF. CDR3 DNA sequence: TGCAGTGCTAGCAATCCACAGCGTTCCCTCTACGAGCAGTACTTC.

This clonotype has a handful of counts. This rearrangement joins TRBV9 to TRBJ2-3; D may be TRBD2 (6 bases). Germline CDR1 and CDR2: SGDLS and YYNGEE. V lost 0 bases, J lost 9 bases, and 11 bases lay in between. This CDR3 spans 13 amino acids. The CDR3 region has the DNA TGTGCCAGCAGCGTAGGGGAGGAAGGCACGCAGTATTTT. Its protein product is CASSVGEEGTQYF.

The V and J genes are TRBV10-1 and TRBJ2-4; D may be TRBD1 or TRBD2 (5 bases each). The J call may be mistaken, given a closer DNA end match to TRBJ2-5. CDR3 length: 17 residues. The germline gives CDR1 WNHNN, CDR2 SYGVQD (reference sequence). The DNA for the CDR3 is TGCGCCAGCCCTCAGTTCAGGGTGGGGGAGAATTTGGAGACCCAGTACTTC. It encodes CASPQFRVGENLETQYF.

The table lists this clonotype with many counts. The chain is built from TRBV29-1 and TRBJ1-2, with D perhaps matching TRBD1 (6 bases). V dropped 5 bases and J dropped 4 bases, with 17 bases sitting between them. Germline CDR1 SQVTM, CDR2 ANQGSEA. The CDR3 consists of 14 residues. CDR3 bases: TGCAGCGTTTCAGAGGGGGTACTGCCCTATGGCTACACCTTC. This sequence encodes CSVSEGVLPYGYTF.